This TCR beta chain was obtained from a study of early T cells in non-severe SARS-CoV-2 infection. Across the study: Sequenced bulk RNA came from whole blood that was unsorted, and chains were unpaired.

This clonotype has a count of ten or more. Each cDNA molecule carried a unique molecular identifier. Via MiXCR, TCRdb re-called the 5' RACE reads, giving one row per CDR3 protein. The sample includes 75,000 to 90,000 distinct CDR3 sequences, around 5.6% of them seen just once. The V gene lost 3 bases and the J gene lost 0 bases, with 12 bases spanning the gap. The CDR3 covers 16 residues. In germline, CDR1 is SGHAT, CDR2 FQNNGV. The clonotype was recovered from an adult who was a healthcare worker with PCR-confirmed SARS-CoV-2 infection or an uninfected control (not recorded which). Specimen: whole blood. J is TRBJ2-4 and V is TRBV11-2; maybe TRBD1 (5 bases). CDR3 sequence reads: CASSLDLTVAKNIQYF. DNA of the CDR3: TGTGCCAGCAGCTTGGACCTGACAGTAGCCAAAAACATTCAGTACTTC.